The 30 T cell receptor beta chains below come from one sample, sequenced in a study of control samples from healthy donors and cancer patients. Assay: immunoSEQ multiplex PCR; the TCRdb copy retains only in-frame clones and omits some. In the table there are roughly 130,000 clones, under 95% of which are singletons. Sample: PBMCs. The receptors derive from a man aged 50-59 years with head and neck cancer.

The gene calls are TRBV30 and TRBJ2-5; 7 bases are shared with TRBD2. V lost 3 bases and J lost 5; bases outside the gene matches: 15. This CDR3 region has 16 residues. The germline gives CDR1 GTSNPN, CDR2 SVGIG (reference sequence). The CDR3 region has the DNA TGTGCCTGGAGCGCCGGGACTAAGATTTCGAGCGAGACCCAGTACTTC. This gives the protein CAWSAGTKISSETQYF.

CDR3 in DNA: TGTGCCAGCAGTGAGGGGACCCCAGATACGCAGTATTTT. It encodes CASSEGTPDTQYF. This chain joins TRBV2 and TRBJ2-3; D may be TRBD1 or TRBD2 (5 bases each). The CDR3 spans 13 residues. Trimming left V 3 bases short and J 4 bases short, with 8 bases between. Germline CDR1 reads SNHLY; CDR2 reads FYNNEI.

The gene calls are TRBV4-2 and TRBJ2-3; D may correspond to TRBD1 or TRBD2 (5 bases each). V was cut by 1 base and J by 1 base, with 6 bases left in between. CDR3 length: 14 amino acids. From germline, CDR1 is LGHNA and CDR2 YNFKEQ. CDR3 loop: CASSQGGGTDTQYF. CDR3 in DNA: TGTGCCAGCAGCCAAGGAGGGGGCACAGATACGCAGTATTTT.

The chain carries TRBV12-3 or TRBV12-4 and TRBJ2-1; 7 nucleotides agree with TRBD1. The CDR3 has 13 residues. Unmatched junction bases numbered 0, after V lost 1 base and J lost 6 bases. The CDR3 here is CASSLDRGNEQFF. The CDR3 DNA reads TGTGCCAGCAGTTTAGACAGGGGCAATGAGCAGTTCTTC.

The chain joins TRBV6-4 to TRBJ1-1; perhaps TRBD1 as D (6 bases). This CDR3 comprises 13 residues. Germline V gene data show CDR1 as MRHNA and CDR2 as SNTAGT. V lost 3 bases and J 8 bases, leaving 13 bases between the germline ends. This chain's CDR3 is CASSEGSGTEAFF. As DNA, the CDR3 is TGTGCCAGCAGTGAGGGTTCCGGGACAGAAGCTTTCTTT.

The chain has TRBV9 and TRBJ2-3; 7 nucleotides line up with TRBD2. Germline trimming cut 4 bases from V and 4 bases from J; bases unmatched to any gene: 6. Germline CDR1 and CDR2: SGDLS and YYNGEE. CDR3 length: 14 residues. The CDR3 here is CASSPGTIADTQYF. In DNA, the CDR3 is TGTGCCAGCAGCCCCGGGACTATCGCAGATACGCAGTATTTT.

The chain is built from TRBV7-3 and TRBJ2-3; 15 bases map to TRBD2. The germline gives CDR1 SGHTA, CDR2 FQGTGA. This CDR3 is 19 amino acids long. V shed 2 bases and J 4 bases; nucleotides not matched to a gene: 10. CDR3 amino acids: CASSLYGTSGGTPPDTQYF. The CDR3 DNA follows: TGTGCCAGCAGCTTATATGGGACTAGCGGGGGGACCCCCCCAGATACGCAGTATTTT.

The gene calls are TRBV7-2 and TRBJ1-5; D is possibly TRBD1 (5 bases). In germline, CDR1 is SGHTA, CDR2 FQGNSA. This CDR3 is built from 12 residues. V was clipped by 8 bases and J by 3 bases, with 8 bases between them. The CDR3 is CASGHFNQPQHF. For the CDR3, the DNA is TGTGCCAGCGGACATTTCAATCAGCCCCAGCATTTT. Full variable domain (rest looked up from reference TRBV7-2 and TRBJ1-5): GAGVSQSPSNKVTEKGKDVELRCDPISGHTALYWYRQSLGQGLEFLIYFQGNSAPDKSGLPSDRFSAERTGGSVSTLTIQRTQQEDSAVYLCASGHFNQPQHFGDGTRLSIL.

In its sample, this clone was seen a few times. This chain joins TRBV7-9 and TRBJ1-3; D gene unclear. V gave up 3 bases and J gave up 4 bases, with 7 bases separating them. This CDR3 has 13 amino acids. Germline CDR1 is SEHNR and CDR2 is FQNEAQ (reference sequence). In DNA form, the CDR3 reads TGTGCCAGCAGCTTTTCACTCGGAAACACCATATATTTT. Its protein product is CASSFSLGNTIYF.

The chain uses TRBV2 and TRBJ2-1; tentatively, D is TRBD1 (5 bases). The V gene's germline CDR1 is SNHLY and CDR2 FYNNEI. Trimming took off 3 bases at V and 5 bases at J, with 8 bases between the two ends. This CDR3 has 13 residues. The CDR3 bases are TGTGCCAGCAGTGACCCGACAGACAATGAGCAGTTCTTC. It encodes CASSDPTDNEQFF.

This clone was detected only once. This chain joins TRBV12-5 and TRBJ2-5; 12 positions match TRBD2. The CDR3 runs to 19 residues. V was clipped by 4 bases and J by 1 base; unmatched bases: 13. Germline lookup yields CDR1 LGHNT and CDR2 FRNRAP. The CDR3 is CASGSGTSGRPPFQETQYF. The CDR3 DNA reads TGTGCTAGTGGTTCAGGGACTAGCGGGCGTCCCCCGTTCCAAGAGACCCAGTACTTC. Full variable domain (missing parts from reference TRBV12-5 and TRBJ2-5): DARVTQTPRHKVTEMGQEVTMRCQPILGHNTVFWYRQTMMQGLELLAYFRNRAPLDDSGMPKDRFSAEMPDATLATLKIQPSEPRDSAVYFCASGSGTSGRPPFQETQYFGPGTRLLVL.

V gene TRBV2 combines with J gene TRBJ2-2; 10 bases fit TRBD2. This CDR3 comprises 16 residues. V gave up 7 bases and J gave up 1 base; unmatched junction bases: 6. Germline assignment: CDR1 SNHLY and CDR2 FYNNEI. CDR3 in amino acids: CASKEAGGLNTGELFF. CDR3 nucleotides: TGTGCCAGCAAGGAAGCGGGGGGGTTGAACACCGGGGAGCTGTTTTTT.

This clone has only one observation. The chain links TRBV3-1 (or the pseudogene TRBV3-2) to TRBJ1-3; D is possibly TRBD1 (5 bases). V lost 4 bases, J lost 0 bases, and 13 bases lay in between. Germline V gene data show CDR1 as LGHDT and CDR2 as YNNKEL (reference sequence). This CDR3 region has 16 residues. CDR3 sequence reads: CASSRARGYSGNTIYF. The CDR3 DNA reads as TGTGCCAGCAGCCGGGCTCGGGGGTACTCTGGAAACACCATATATTTT.

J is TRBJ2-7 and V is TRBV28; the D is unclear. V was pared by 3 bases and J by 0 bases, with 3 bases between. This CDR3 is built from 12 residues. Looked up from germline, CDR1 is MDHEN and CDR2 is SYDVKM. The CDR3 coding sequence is TGTGCCAGCAGTTTTTCCTCCTACGAGCAGTACTTC. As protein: CASSFSSYEQYF.

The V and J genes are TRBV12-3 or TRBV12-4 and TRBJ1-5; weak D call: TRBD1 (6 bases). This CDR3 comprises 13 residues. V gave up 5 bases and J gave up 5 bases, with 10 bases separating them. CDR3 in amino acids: CASSKQGYQPQHF. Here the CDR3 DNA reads TGTGCCAGCAGTAAACAGGGTTATCAGCCCCAGCATTTT.

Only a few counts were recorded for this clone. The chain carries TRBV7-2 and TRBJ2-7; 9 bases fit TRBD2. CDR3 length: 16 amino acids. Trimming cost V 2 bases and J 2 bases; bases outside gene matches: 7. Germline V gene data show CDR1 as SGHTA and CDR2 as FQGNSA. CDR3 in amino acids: CASSLRAGGLTYEQYF. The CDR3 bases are TGTGCCAGCAGCTTAAGGGCGGGGGGGCTTACCTACGAGCAGTACTTC.

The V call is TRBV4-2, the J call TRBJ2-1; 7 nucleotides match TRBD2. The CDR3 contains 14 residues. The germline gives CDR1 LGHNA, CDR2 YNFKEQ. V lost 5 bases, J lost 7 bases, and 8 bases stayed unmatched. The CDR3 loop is CASSWGEGINEQFF. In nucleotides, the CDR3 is TGTGCCAGCAGCTGGGGGGAGGGAATTAATGAGCAGTTCTTC.

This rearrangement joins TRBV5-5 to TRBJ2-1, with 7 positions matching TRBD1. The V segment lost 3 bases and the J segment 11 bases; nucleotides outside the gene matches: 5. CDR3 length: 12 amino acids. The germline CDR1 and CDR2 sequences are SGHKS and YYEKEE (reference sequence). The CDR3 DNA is TGTGCCAGCAGCTCCCACAGGGGTCAGCAGTTCTTC. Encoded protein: CASSSHRGQQFF.

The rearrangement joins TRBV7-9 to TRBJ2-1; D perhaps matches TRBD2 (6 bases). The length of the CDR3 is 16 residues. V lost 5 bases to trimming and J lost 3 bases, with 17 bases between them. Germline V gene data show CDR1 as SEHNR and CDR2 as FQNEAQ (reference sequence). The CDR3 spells CASSLGGLRLYNEQFF. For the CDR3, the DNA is TGTGCCAGCAGCCTCGGAGGGCTTCGACTCTACAATGAGCAGTTCTTC.

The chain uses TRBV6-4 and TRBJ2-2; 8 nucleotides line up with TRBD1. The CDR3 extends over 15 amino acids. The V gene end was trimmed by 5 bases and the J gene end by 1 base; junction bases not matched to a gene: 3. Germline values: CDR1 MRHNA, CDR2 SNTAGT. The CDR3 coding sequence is TGTGCCAGCAGTAGGGACAGGCTGAACACCGGGGAGCTGTTTTTT. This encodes CASSRDRLNTGELFF.

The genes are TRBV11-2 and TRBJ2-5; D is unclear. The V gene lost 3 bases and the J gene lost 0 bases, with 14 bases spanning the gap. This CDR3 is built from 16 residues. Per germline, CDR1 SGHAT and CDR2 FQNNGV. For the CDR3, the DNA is TGTGCCAGCAGCTTGGCGAAAAAGCTCAACCAAGAGACCCAGTACTTC. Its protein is CASSLAKKLNQETQYF.

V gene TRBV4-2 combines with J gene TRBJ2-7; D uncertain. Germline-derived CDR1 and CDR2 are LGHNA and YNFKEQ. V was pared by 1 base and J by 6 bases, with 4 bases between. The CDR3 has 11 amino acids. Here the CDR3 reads CASSQGLEQYF. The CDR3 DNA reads TGTGCCAGCAGCCAAGGGCTCGAGCAGTACTTC.

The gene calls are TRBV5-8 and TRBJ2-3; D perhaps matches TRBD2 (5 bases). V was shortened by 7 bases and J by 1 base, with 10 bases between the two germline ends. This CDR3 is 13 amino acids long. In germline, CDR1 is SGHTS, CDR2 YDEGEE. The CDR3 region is CASSGSGTDTQYF. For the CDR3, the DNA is TGTGCCAGCTCCGGTAGCGGCACAGATACGCAGTATTTT.

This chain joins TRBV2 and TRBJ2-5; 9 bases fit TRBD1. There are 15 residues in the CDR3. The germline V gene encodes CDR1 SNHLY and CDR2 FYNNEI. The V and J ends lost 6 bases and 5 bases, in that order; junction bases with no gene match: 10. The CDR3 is CASRRTGVPSETQYF. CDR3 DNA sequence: TGTGCCAGCAGGAGGACAGGGGTCCCCTCGGAGACCCAGTACTTC.

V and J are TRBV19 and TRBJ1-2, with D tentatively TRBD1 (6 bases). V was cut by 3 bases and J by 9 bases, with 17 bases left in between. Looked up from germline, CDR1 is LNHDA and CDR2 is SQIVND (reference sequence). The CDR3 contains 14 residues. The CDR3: CASSISGVKSSYTF. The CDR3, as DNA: TGTGCCAGTAGTATTTCAGGGGTTAAGAGTAGCTACACCTTC.

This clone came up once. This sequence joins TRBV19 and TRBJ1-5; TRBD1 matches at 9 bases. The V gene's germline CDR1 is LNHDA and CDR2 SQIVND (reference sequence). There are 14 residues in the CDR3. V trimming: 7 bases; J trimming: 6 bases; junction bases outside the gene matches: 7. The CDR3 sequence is CASKGQGISQPQHF. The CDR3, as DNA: TGTGCCAGTAAGGGACAGGGTATAAGTCAGCCCCAGCATTTT.

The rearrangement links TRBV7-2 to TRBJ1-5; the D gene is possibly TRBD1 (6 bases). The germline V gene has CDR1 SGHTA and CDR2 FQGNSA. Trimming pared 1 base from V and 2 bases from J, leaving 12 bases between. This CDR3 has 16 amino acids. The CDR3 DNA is TGTGCCAGCAGCTTAGAGTGGGGGGCAGGCAATCAGCCCCAGCATTTT. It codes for CASSLEWGAGNQPQHF.

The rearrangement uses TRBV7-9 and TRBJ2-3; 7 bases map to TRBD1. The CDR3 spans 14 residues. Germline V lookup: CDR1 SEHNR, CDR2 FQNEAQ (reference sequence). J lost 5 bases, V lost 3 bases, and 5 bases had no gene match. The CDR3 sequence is CASSFGQAGDTQYF. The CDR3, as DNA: TGTGCCAGCAGCTTTGGACAGGCAGGAGATACGCAGTATTTT.

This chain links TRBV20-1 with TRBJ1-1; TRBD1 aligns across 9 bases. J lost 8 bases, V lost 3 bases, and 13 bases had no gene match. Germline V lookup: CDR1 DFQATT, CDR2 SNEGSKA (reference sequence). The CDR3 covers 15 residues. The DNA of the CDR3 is TGCAGTGCTAGTGTACAGGGGGCCTTGGTGAGAGAAGCTTTCTTT. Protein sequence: CSASVQGALVREAFF.

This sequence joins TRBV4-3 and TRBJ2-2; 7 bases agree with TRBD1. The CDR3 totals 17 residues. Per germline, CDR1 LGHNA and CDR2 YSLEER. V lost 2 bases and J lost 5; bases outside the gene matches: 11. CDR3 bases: TGCGCCAGCAGCCAACAATGGACAGGTCAAGAGACCGGGGAGCTGTTTTTT. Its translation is CASSQQWTGQETGELFF.